This T cell receptor (beta chain) was sequenced in a study of T-cell memory formation after mild COVID-19. After removal of 6 bases from V and 4 bases from J, the junction contained 5 bases not matched to a gene. Germline V gives CDR1 MNHNY, CDR2 SVGAGI (reference sequence). The CDR3 length is 16 residues. There are many counts of this clonotype. A single record per CDR3 protein comes from TCRdb applying MiXCR to the 5' RACE reads. This sample has 30,000 to 35,000 distinct CDR3 sequences, with roughly 21% found just once. The TCR originated in an adult who had mild COVID-19 (a few samples of this study predate the infection). Cell type and time point are not known. This chain links TRBV6-6 with TRBJ2-2; the match to TRBD2 covers 13 bases. The material sequenced was PBMCs or a T cell subset sorted from them (not recorded which). DNA for the CDR3: TGTGCCAGCAGGACTAGCGGGAGGACGTTCACCGGGGAGCTGTTTTTT. Translation gives CASRTSGRTFTGELFF.